Listed below are T cell receptor beta chains from one sample, sequenced in a study of blood T cells in healthy people across ages. TCRdb processed the 5' RACE reads anew with MiXCR; each CDR3 protein has one entry. The table includes around 820,000 distinct CDR3 sequences, roughly 25% detected once. These sequences were also reported in another study, on T cells of mothers and their children.

Sequencing was carried out using blood. The receptors were gathered from a boy aged 5-17 years in good health. Both conserved end residues are part of each CDR3. Each record gives: V gene, D gene, J gene, clone size, CDR3 DNA, CDR3 protein. The D gene is left open where the match is weak. A clone size is listed for some rows: how often the clone was seen (once, few, many), or a class if it is expanded.

TRBV3-1	TRBD2	TRBJ2-3	-	TGTGCCAGCAGCCACCCACCGCGGGAGGGTAGAGATACGCAGTATTTT	CASSHPPREGRDTQYF
TRBV7-3	TRBD2	TRBJ2-3	-	TGTGCCAGCAGCTCTAGCGGGAACCCCGGGGATACGCAGTATTTT	CASSSSGNPGDTQYF
TRBV27	TRBD2	TRBJ2-1	-	TGTGCCAGCACCCTCCCCAGGGCTAGCGGGAGTGTGAATGAGCAGTTCTTC	CASTLPRASGSVNEQFF
TRBV6-2/TRBV6-3	-	TRBJ1-5	-	TGTGCCAGCAGCCCTCGGGACATCGATCAGCCCCAGCATTTT	CASSPRDIDQPQHF
TRBV7-8	TRBD1	TRBJ2-7	few	TGTGCCAGCAGCCTAAACAGGGGTGAGGACGAGCAGTACTTC	CASSLNRGEDEQYF
TRBV7-9	-	TRBJ2-5	-	TGTGCCAGCAGCTTAGTATCGGAGATCCAGTACTTC	CASSLVSEIQYF
TRBV7-9	TRBD1	TRBJ1-2	few	TGTGCCAGCAGCTTTTCTACAGGGGGTGATGGCTACACCTTC	CASSFSTGGDGYTF
TRBV28	-	TRBJ2-1	once	TGTGCCAGCAGGGACATTGCCTCCTACAATGAGCAGTTCTTC	CASRDIASYNEQFF
TRBV3-1	-	TRBJ2-3	few	TGTGCCAGCAGCCAAGAACGGGACTGGGGGAGTCCCGGTACGCAGTATTTT	CASSQERDWGSPGTQYF
TRBV20-1	-	TRBJ2-1	-	TGCAGTGCTGGGGGGAAGAAGATGGCCTACAATGAGCAGTTCTTC	CSAGGKKMAYNEQFF
TRBV20-1	-	TRBJ1-6	few	TGCAGTGCTAGTCAGCGGCAGGGTGAGAATTCACCCCTCCACTTT	CSASQRQGENSPLHF
TRBV7-9	-	TRBJ1-4	-	TGTGCCAGCAGCCAAACGGCAGGGGCTACGCCTAGTGAAAAACTGTTTTTT	CASSQTAGATPSEKLFF
TRBV7-2	-	TRBJ1-2	-	TGTGCCAGCAGCTTAGAGGTATCTACGGTTGGTGGCTACACCTTC	CASSLEVSTVGGYTF
TRBV6-6	-	TRBJ2-3	-	TGTGCCAGCAGTAGATCTAGCGCAGATACGCAGTATTTT	CASSRSSADTQYF
TRBV12-3/TRBV12-4	-	TRBJ2-7	-	TGTGCCAGCACTCCGGGGGGCGGGGAGCAGTACTTC	CASTPGGGEQYF
TRBV15	-	TRBJ2-6	few	TGTGCCACCAGCAGAGATTCGGGTTCTGGGGCCAACGTCCTGACTTTC	CATSRDSGSGANVLTF
TRBV7-2	-	TRBJ2-5	-	TGTGCCAGCAGCCATACAACCGACAAGTCCTACTTC	CASSHTTDKSYF
TRBV7-8	-	TRBJ2-3	few	TGTGCCAGCAGCGGAAAAGCGGGTACAGATACGCAGTATTTT	CASSGKAGTDTQYF
TRBV5-1	-	TRBJ2-1	-	TGCGCCAGCAGCCCCTGGGGGAGTGAACAGTTCTTC	CASSPWGSEQFF
TRBV4-3	TRBD2	TRBJ2-7	few	TGCGCCAGCAGCCAAGAAAGGACTAGCGGCTACGAGCAGTACTTC	CASSQERTSGYEQYF
TRBV20-1	-	TRBJ2-5	-	TGCAGTGCTGGGGGACACGCAACTAAGCAGCAGTACTTC	CSAGGHATKQQYF
TRBV14	-	TRBJ2-3	-	TGTGCCAGCAGCCGACTAGACCTCACAGATACGCAGTATTTT	CASSRLDLTDTQYF
TRBV29-1	-	TRBJ1-1	-	TGCAGCGTTGACATCAGGGGCGGTAACACTGAAGCTTTCTTT	CSVDIRGGNTEAFF
TRBV7-3	TRBD1	TRBJ1-1	-	TGTGCCAGCAGCTTGGACAGGGGCCACACTGAAGCTTTCTTT	CASSLDRGHTEAFF
TRBV20-1	-	TRBJ1-4	few	TGCAGTGCTAGAGAGCCGCGGGGTGGAAATGAAAAACTGTTTTTT	CSAREPRGGNEKLFF
TRBV6-4	-	TRBJ2-7	-	TGTGCCAGCAGCACAGGGTGGAGCGAGCAGTACTTC	CASSTGWSEQYF
TRBV4-1	-	TRBJ2-1	-	TGCGCCAGCAGCCAAGGACAGTTCAATGAGCAGTTCTTC	CASSQGQFNEQFF
TRBV6-5	-	TRBJ2-1	-	TGTGCCAGCAGTCGCGTGGTCGGGGGCCCTAATGAGCAGTTCTTC	CASSRVVGGPNEQFF